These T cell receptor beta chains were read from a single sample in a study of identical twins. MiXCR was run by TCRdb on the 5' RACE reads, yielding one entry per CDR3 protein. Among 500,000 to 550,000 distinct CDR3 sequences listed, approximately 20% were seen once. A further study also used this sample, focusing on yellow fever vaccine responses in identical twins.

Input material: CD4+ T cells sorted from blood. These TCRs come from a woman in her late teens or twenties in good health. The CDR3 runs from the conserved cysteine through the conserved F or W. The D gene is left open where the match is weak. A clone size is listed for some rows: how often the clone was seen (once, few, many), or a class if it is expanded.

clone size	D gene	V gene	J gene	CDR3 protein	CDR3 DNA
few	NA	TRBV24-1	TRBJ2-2	CATSDLWQGNTGELFF	TGTGCCACCAGTGATTTGTGGCAGGGAAACACCGGGGAGCTGTTTTTT
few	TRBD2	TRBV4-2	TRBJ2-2	CASSQEVASGRAGNTGELFF	TGTGCCAGCAGCCAAGAAGTGGCTAGCGGGAGAGCTGGGAACACCGGGGAGCTGTTTTTT
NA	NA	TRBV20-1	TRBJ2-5	CSASPPYVYQETQYF	TGCAGTGCTAGCCCCCCCTATGTGTACCAAGAGACCCAGTACTTC
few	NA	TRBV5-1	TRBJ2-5	CASSRVTGFGETQYF	TGCGCCAGCAGCCGAGTAACAGGGTTCGGAGAGACCCAGTACTTC
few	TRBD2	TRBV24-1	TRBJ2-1	CATSDFLAGVNEQFF	TGTGCCACCAGTGATTTCCTAGCGGGAGTAAATGAGCAGTTCTTC
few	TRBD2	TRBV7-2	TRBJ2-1	CASSLFGGGKDEQFF	TGTGCCAGCAGCTTATTCGGGGGGGGAAAAGATGAGCAGTTCTTC
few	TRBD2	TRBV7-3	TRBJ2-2	CASSLIFSGSTGELFF	TGTGCCAGCAGCTTAATATTTAGCGGGAGTACCGGGGAGCTGTTTTTT
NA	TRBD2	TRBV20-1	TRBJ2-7	CSANPTSGRSSYEQYF	TGCAGTGCGAACCCGACTAGCGGGAGATCGTCCTACGAGCAGTACTTC
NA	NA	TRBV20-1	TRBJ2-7	CSARDVRYEQYF	TGCAGTGCTAGAGATGTGCGCTACGAGCAGTACTTC
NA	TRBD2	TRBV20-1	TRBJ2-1	CSANPLAGGNYEQFF	TGCAGTGCTAATCCCCTAGCGGGGGGGAACTATGAGCAGTTCTTC
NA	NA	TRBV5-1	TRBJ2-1	CASSTASWYNEQFF	TGCGCCAGCAGCACGGCTAGCTGGTACAATGAGCAGTTCTTC
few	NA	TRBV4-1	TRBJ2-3	CASKISGTSTDTQYF	TGCGCCAGCAAAATTAGCGGCACTAGCACAGATACGCAGTATTTT
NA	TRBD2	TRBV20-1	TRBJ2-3	CSAPASGGWDTQYF	TGCAGTGCTCCTGCTAGCGGGGGGTGGGATACGCAGTATTTT
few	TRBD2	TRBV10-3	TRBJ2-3	CAIREGGGNTDTQYF	TGTGCCATCAGGGAGGGCGGGGGAAACACAGATACGCAGTATTTT
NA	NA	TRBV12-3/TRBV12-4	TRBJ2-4	CASSTDRAKNIQYF	TGTGCCAGCAGTACAGACAGGGCCAAAAACATTCAGTACTTC
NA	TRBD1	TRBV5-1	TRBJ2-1	CASREDRAYNEQFF	TGCGCCAGCAGGGAGGACAGGGCCTACAATGAGCAGTTCTTC
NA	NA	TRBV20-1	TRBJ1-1	CSASYRDAEAFF	TGCAGTGCTAGCTACAGGGATGCTGAAGCTTTCTTT
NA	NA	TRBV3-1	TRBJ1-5	CASSYSGAGQPQHF	TGTGCCAGCAGCTACTCCGGGGCTGGACAGCCCCAGCATTTT
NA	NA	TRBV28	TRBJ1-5	CASRPPGDNQPQHF	TGTGCCAGCAGGCCCCCGGGTGATAATCAGCCCCAGCATTTT
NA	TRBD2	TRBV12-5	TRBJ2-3	CASGLAGTSGSTDTQYF	TGTGCTAGTGGTTTGGCCGGGACTAGCGGGTCCACAGATACGCAGTATTTT
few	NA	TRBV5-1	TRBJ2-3	CASSLGGIFQLTDTQYF	TGCGCCAGCAGCTTGGGGGGGATTTTTCAACTCACAGATACGCAGTATTTT
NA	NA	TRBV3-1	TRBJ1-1	CASSQGQANTEAFF	TGTGCCAGCAGCCAAGGACAGGCGAACACTGAAGCTTTCTTT
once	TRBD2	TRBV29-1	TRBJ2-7	CSVALRREGLSEQYF	TGCAGCGTTGCTCTTAGGCGGGAGGGCTTGTCCGAGCAGTACTTC
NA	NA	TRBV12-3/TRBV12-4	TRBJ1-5	CASSLDRTYNHQPQHF	TGTGCCAGCAGTTTAGACCGGACGTATAATCATCAGCCCCAGCATTTT
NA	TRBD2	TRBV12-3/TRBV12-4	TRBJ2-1	CASSSSGYNEQFF	TGTGCCAGCAGTTCTAGCGGCTACAATGAGCAGTTCTTC
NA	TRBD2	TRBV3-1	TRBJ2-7	CASSSLTSGLGYEQYF	TGTGCCAGCAGTTCCCTTACTAGCGGGCTTGGGTACGAGCAGTACTTC
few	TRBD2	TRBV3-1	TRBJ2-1	CASSQLAGGAEQFF	TGTGCCAGCAGCCAATTAGCGGGAGGGGCTGAGCAGTTCTTC
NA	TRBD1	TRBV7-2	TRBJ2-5	CASSRYGQGAETQYF	TGTGCCAGCAGTCGATACGGACAGGGGGCTGAGACCCAGTACTTC
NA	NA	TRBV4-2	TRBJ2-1	CASSQTDRGGSYNEQFF	TGTGCCAGCAGCCAAACGGACCGGGGAGGCTCCTACAATGAGCAGTTCTTC
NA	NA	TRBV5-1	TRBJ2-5	CASSLTPGQETQYF	TGCGCCAGCAGCTTGACACCCGGGCAAGAGACCCAGTACTTC
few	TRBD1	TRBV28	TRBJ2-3	CASSWTGDTDTQYF	TGTGCCAGCAGCTGGACAGGGGACACAGATACGCAGTATTTT
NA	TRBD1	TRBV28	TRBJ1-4	CASSSSGTDEKLFF	TGTGCCAGCAGTTCCTCCGGGACAGACGAAAAACTGTTTTTT
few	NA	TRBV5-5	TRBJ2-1	CASSLAGTLIGHNEQFF	TGTGCCAGCAGCTTGGCGGGGACCCTAATTGGCCACAATGAGCAGTTCTTC
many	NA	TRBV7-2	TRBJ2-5	CASSLGGHETQYF	TGTGCCAGCAGCTTAGGGGGACATGAGACCCAGTACTTC
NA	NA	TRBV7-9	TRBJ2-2	CASSLTLRRQATGELFF	TGTGCCAGCAGCTTGACCTTAAGGAGACAGGCTACCGGGGAGCTGTTTTTT
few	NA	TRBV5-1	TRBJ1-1	CASSNPGTNTEAFF	TGCGCCAGCAGCAATCCCGGGACAAACACTGAAGCTTTCTTT
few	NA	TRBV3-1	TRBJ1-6	CASSQEWFGGNSPLHF	TGTGCCAGCAGCCAAGAATGGTTTGGCGGTAATTCACCCCTCCACTTT
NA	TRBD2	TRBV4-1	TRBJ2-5	CASRPVGGGEETQYF	TGCGCCAGCAGACCGGTCGGGGGGGGAGAAGAGACCCAGTACTTC
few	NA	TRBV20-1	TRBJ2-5	CSARDGVSQGETQYF	TGCAGTGCTAGAGATGGGGTATCTCAGGGAGAGACCCAGTACTTC
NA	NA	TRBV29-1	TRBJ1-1	CSVEVWGIDTEAFF	TGCAGCGTTGAAGTTTGGGGGATCGACACTGAAGCTTTCTTT
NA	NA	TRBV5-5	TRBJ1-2	CASSLGWRTTEGYTF	TGTGCCAGCAGCTTGGGTTGGAGGACGACGGAAGGCTACACCTTC
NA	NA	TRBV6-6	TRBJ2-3	CASLGRSTDTQYF	TGTGCCAGCCTTGGTCGTAGCACAGATACGCAGTATTTT
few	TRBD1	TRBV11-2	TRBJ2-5	CASSLDLRGLETQYF	TGTGCCAGCAGCTTAGACCTCAGGGGGTTGGAGACCCAGTACTTC
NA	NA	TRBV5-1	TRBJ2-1	CASSLEGQGSNNEQFF	TGCGCCAGCAGCTTGGAAGGTCAGGGTAGCAACAATGAGCAGTTCTTC
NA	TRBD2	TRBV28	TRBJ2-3	CASSFLQRGLGTQYF	TGTGCCAGCAGTTTTCTACAGCGGGGGTTAGGTACGCAGTATTTT
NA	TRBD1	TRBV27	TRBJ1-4	CASRRDRGFANEKLFF	TGTGCCAGCAGGAGGGACAGGGGGTTCGCTAATGAAAAACTGTTTTTT
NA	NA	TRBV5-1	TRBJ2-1	CASSLIATDNEQFF	TGCGCCAGCAGCTTGATAGCAACGGACAATGAGCAGTTCTTC
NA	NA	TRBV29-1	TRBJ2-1	CSVGRGGGESEQFF	TGCAGCGTTGGGAGAGGAGGGGGAGAGAGTGAGCAGTTCTTC
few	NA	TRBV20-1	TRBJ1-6	CSANTEYGPLHF	TGCAGTGCTAATACAGAGTATGGACCCCTCCACTTT
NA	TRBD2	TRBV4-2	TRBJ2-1	CASSQDPFGLAGGSYNEQFF	TGTGCCAGCAGCCAAGATCCATTCGGACTAGCGGGGGGCTCCTACAATGAGCAGTTCTTC
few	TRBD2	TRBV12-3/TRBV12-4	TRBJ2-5	CASSLDLTSGRARETQYF	TGTGCCAGCAGTTTAGATCTAACTAGCGGGAGGGCCCGGGAGACCCAGTACTTC
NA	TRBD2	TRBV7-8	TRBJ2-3	CASSYNPGLAGADTQYF	TGTGCCAGCAGCTACAACCCGGGACTAGCGGGAGCAGATACGCAGTATTTT
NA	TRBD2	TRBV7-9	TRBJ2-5	CASSLVSGGFTETQYF	TGTGCCAGCAGCTTAGTTTCGGGAGGATTCACAGAGACCCAGTACTTC